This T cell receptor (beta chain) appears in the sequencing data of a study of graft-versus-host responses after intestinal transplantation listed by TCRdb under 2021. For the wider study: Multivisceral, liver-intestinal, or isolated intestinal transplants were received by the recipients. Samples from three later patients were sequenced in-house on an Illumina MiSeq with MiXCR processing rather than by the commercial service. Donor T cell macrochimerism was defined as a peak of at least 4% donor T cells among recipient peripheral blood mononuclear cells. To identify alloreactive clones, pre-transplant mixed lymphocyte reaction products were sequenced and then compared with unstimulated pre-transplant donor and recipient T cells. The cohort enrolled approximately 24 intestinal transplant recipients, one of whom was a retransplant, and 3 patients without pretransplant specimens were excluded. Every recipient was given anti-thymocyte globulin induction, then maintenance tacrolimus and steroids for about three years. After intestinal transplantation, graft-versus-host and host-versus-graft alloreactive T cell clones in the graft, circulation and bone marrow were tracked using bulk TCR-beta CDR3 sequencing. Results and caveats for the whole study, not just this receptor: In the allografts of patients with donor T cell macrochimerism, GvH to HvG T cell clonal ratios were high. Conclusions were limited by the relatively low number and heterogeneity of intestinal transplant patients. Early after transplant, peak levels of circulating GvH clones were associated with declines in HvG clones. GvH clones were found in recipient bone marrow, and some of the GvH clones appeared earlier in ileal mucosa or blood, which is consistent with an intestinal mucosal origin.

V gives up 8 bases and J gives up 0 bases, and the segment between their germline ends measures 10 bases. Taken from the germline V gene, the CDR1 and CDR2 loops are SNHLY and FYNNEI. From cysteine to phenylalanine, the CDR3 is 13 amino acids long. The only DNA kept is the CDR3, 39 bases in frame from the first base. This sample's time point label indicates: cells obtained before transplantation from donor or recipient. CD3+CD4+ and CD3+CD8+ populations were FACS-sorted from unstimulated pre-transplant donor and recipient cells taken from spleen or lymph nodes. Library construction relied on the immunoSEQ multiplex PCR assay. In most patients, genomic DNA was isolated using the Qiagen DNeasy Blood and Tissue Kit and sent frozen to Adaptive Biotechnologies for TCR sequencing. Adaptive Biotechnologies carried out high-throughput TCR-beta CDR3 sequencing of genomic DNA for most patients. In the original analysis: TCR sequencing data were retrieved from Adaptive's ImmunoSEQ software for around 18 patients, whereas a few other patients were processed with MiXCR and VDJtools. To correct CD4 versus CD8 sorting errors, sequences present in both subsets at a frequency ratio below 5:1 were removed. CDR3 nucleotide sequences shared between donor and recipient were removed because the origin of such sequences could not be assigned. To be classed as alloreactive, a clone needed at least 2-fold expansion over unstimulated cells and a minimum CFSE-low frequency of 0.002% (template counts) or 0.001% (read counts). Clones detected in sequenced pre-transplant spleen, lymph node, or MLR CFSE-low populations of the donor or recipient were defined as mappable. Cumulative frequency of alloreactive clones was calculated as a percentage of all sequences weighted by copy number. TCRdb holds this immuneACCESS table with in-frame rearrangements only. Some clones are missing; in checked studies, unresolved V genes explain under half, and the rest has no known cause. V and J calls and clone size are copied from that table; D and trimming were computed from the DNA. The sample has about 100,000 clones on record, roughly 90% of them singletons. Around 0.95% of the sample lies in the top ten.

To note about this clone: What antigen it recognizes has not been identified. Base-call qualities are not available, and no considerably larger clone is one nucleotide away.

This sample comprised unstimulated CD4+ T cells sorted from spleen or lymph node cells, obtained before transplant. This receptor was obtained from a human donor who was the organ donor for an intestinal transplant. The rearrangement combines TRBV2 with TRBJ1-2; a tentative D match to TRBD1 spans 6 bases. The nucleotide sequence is TGTGCCAGCCTGGGGGCCGCTAACTATGGCTACACCTTC. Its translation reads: CASLGAANYGYTF.